The 20 T cell receptor beta chains listed next were all sequenced from one sample in a study of blood T cells in healthy people across ages. It was with a sample-barcoded 5' primer and a J-beta primer mix that a second PCR of about 6 to 12 cycles was run. TCRdb redid the calling of the 5' RACE reads with MiXCR, one entry per CDR3 protein. Of fewer than 800,000 distinct CDR3 sequences in the sample, more than 40% were seen once. Sample: blood. The receptors here all came from a woman aged 55 to 70 in good health.

The chain recombines TRBV4-2 with TRBJ2-1; D perhaps matches TRBD2 (6 bases). CDR3 length: 14 amino acids. V lost 0 bases and J 8 bases, leaving 11 bases between the germline ends. CDR1 and CDR2 (germline): LGHNA, YNFKEQ. The CDR3 reads CASSQDMSSDEQFF. The CDR3 nucleotides read TGTGCCAGCAGCCAAGATATGTCTAGCGATGAGCAGTTCTTC.

This sequence joins TRBV11-2 and TRBJ2-1; D tentatively fits TRBD1 or TRBD2 (5 bases each). The CDR3 spans 14 residues. Germline V gives CDR1 SGHAT, CDR2 FQNNGV. Trimming shortened V by 5 bases and J by 6 bases, and 14 bases separated the two germline ends. The CDR3 loop is CASSPTGTFNEQFF. The CDR3 DNA follows: TGTGCCAGCAGCCCAACCGGGACCTTCAATGAGCAGTTCTTC.

This clonotype occurred a few times. V is TRBV3-1 and J is TRBJ2-7; D may correspond to TRBD1 or TRBD2 (5 bases each). CDR3 length equals 15 residues. V lost 1 base and J lost 7, with 17 bases in between. CDR1 is LGHDT, CDR2 YNNKEL, per germline (reference sequence). CDR3 bases: TGTGCCAGCAGCCAAGCACTCCAGGGACCTCTGGAGCAGTACTTC. Encoded protein: CASSQALQGPLEQYF.

This clonotype was seen only a few times. The chain's CDR3 is CASSLASRDEQYF. CDR3 in DNA: TGTGCCAGCAGCTTAGCGAGCAGGGACGAGCAGTACTTC. This sequence joins TRBV7-2 and TRBJ2-7; a possible D gene is TRBD1 (5 bases). The length of the CDR3 is 13 residues. Trimming took 0 bases from V and 5 from J, leaving 8 bases between them. Germline CDR1 and CDR2: SGHTA and FQGNSA.

The V gene is TRBV20-1, the J gene TRBJ1-1, with D tentatively TRBD1 (5 bases). The V gene's germline CDR1 is DFQATT and CDR2 SNEGSKA (reference sequence). This CDR3 contains 15 residues. V shed 0 bases and J shed 4 bases, with 15 bases lying between them. CDR3 DNA sequence: TGCAGTGCTAGAGATCGGCGAAGGGGAAGCACTGAAGCTTTCTTT. Translating gives CSARDRRRGSTEAFF.

The chain recombines TRBV10-3 with TRBJ2-4, with a tentative D call TRBD2 (5 bases). Trimming removed 9 bases at V and 9 bases at J, with 18 bases between. Per germline, CDR1 ENHRY and CDR2 SYGVKD. The CDR3 contains 13 residues. Written as DNA, the CDR3 is TGTGCCATATCCGGGAACAACAATGGCATTCAGTACTTC. Amino acid sequence: CAISGNNNGIQYF.

This clonotype was counted at least ten times. J is TRBJ2-3 and V is TRBV2; 7 positions agree with TRBD1. The CDR3 is 15 residues long. Trimming at V came to 4 bases and at J to 1 base, leaving 5 bases not matched to a gene. CDR1 SNHLY and CDR2 FYNNEI come from the germline V gene. Here the CDR3 DNA reads TGTGCCAGCAGTGCTCGGGACAGCGGCACAGATACGCAGTATTTT. Translated: CASSARDSGTDTQYF.

The rearrangement links TRBV20-1 to TRBJ1-1, with D maybe TRBD1 (5 bases). V was shortened by 3 bases and J by 3 bases, with 11 bases between the two germline ends. The V gene's germline CDR1 is DFQATT and CDR2 SNEGSKA (reference sequence). This CDR3 is 13 amino acids long. This chain's CDR3 is CSASPGSDTEAFF. Here the CDR3 DNA reads TGCAGTGCTAGCCCAGGGTCCGACACTGAAGCTTTCTTT.

This clonotype has just a few counts. The V gene is TRBV30, the J gene TRBJ2-4; D remains ambiguous. V lost 1 base and J 5 bases, leaving 3 bases between the germline ends. The CDR3 spans 11 residues. Per the germline V gene, CDR1 is GTSNPN and CDR2 is SVGIG (reference sequence). This chain's CDR3 is CAWSDENIQYF. The CDR3 DNA reads TGTGCCTGGAGTGATGAAAACATTCAGTACTTC.

The chain uses TRBV5-1 and TRBJ2-6; unclear D gene. The CDR3 extends over 19 amino acids. CDR1 SGHRS and CDR2 YFSETQ come from the germline V gene. The V end lost 0 bases, the J end lost 0 bases, and 16 bases lay between the germline ends. CDR3 in amino acids: CASSLALGRYRSGANVLTF. CDR3 coding DNA: TGCGCCAGCAGCTTGGCCCTAGGCAGATACCGCTCTGGGGCCAACGTCCTGACTTTC. The full variable domain, completed using reference TRBV5-1 and TRBJ2-6, is KAGVTQTPRYLIKTRGQQVTLSCSPISGHRSVSWYQQTPGQGLQFLFEYFSETQRNKGNFPGRFSGRQFSNSRSEMNVSTLELGDSALYLCASSLALGRYRSGANVLTFGAGSRLTVL.

The V and J genes are TRBV5-1 and TRBJ2-1; D may correspond to TRBD1 or TRBD2 (6 bases each). The end of the DNA aligns better with TRBJ2-7, so the J call may be wrong. The length of the CDR3 is 15 residues. Looked up from germline, CDR1 is SGHRS and CDR2 is YFSETQ. CDR3 bases: TGCGCCAGCAGCTTGGCAGGGGAGGTCTACAATGAGCAGTACTTC. Encoded protein: CASSLAGEVYNEQYF.

V usage is TRBV6-5 and J usage is TRBJ2-7; 10 bases fit TRBD2. The CDR3 loop spans 14 amino acids. Per germline, CDR1 MNHEY and CDR2 SVGAGI. Trimming cost V 7 bases and J 10 bases; bases outside gene matches: 13. The DNA for the CDR3 is TGTGCCAGCACCGCTAGCGGGAGCGTGGAGGCCCAGTACTTC. Protein product: CASTASGSVEAQYF.

This rearrangement joins TRBV28 to TRBJ2-5; D is unresolved. TRBJ2-7 matches the DNA end more closely, so the J call is doubtful. Germline V gene data show CDR1 as MDHEN and CDR2 as SYDVKM. The CDR3 has 12 residues. CDR3 DNA: TGTGCCAGCAGTTTAGCGGTTCTCGAGCAGTACTTC. Its protein product is CASSLAVLEQYF.

The V call is TRBV11-3, the J call TRBJ1-1; TRBD1 matches 10 bases. CDR3 size: 15 residues. V was pared by 1 base and J by 1 base, with 0 bases of the junction left unmatched. The germline V gene has CDR1 SGHNT and CDR2 YENEEA. CDR3 amino acids: CASSLGTGGNTEAFF. CDR3 coding DNA: TGTGCCAGCAGCTTAGGGACAGGGGGGAACACTGAAGCTTTCTTT.

This clonotype was recorded many times. V and J are TRBV18 and TRBJ2-5; D might be TRBD2 (5 bases). The CDR3 has 13 residues. Germline V gene lookup returns CDR1 KGHSH and CDR2 LQKENI. With 6 bases removed from V and 2 bases from J, the gap between germline ends came to 10 bases. The CDR3 protein is CASSGAAQETQYF. The DNA for the CDR3 is TGTGCCAGCTCTGGAGCGGCACAAGAGACCCAGTACTTC.

This clonotype was counted between two and nine times. This rearrangement joins TRBV20-1 to TRBJ1-2; TRBD1 matches at 7 bases. CDR1 is DFQATT, CDR2 SNEGSKA, per germline (reference sequence). J was trimmed by 4 bases and V by 5 bases; bases with no gene match: 7. The CDR3 runs to 13 residues. The CDR3 region has the DNA TGCAGTGCTTCCAGGGGGGGGACCTATGGCTACACCTTC. Amino acids: CSASRGGTYGYTF.

This clonotype occurred a few times. The rearrangement links TRBV9 to TRBJ2-1, with D possibly TRBD2 on 5 matching bases. The CDR3 contains 17 residues. Germline CDR1 and CDR2: SGDLS and YYNGEE. V was pared by 4 bases and J by 1 base, with 18 bases between. In nucleotides, the CDR3 is TGTGCCAGCAGCCCACCTATAGGGAGAGGGTCCTACAATGAGCAGTTCTTC. Translating it yields CASSPPIGRGSYNEQFF.

Only one count was recorded for this clonotype. One junction end does not reproduce the germline sequence, and a read error may be involved. The chain has TRBV2 and TRBJ1-2, with D hard to call. This CDR3 comprises 12 residues. CDR1 is SNHLY, CDR2 FYNNEI, per germline. CDR3 residues: CVSSQRGYGYTF. CDR3 nucleotides: TGTGTCAGCAGTCAGCGGGGCTATGGCTACACCTTC.

The chain uses TRBV7-6 and TRBJ2-1; 9 bases are shared with TRBD2. Germline V gene lookup returns CDR1 SGHVS and CDR2 FNYEAQ. V lost 1 base to trimming and J lost 13 bases; unmatched junction nucleotides: 8. The CDR3 has 14 residues. The CDR3 reads CASSLEMGGRAQFF. CDR3 nucleotides: TGTGCCAGCAGCTTAGAGATGGGCGGGAGGGCACAGTTCTTC.

Note on this clonotype: A read error may account for a junction end that differs from germline. The chain carries TRBV2 and TRBJ2-6; possible D gene TRBD2, 6 bases. The CDR3 covers 14 residues. Germline loops: CDR1 SNHLY, CDR2 FYNNEI. The CDR3 region has the DNA TGTGCCGGCAGGAGGGAATCTGGGGCCAACGTCCTGACTTTC. Protein: CAGRRESGANVLTF.